This entry lists 27 T cell receptor beta chains sequenced from one sample in a study of blood T cell repertoires in COVID-19. Profiling relied on immunoSEQ multiplex PCR, and the TCRdb table lists in-frame clones only, not all of them. The sample yields over 400,000 clones, about nine tenths seen once. What was sequenced was peripheral blood. These receptors were obtained from a young woman with active or convalescent COVID-19.

V usage is TRBV11-2 and J usage is TRBJ1-5, with a weak D call TRBD1 (6 bases). Deletions cut 7 bases from V and 5 bases from J, with 21 bases between. The CDR3 has 16 residues. In germline, CDR1 is SGHAT, CDR2 FQNNGV. The CDR3 sequence: CASNPTGGPVYQPQHF. In DNA form, the CDR3 reads TGTGCCAGCAACCCCACGGGGGGGCCTGTTTATCAGCCCCAGCATTTT.

The chain combines TRBV4-2 with TRBJ2-7; 7 bases agree with TRBD2. V lost 1 base and J lost 1; bases outside the gene matches: 4. This CDR3 comprises 15 residues. Looked up from germline, CDR1 is LGHNA and CDR2 is YNFKEQ. CDR3 loop: CASSQGGGMSYEQYF. DNA of the CDR3: TGTGCCAGCAGCCAAGGGGGGGGAATGTCCTACGAGCAGTACTTC.

This rearrangement joins TRBV11-1 to TRBJ1-1; D is uncertain. Germline V gives CDR1 SGHAT, CDR2 FQDESV (reference sequence). V gave up 2 bases and J gave up 1 base, with 8 bases separating them. CDR3 size: 14 residues. The CDR3 protein is CASSLLPQNTEAFF. The CDR3 region has the DNA TGTGCCAGCAGCTTACTCCCACAGAACACTGAAGCTTTCTTT.

This sequence joins TRBV5-1 and TRBJ1-1, with D possibly matching TRBD1 (5 bases). The CDR3 extends over 15 amino acids. V lost 3 bases and J lost 6, with 18 bases in between. The germline V gene has CDR1 SGHRS and CDR2 YFSETQ. DNA of the CDR3: TGCGCCAGCAGCTCGGCGCAAGGGGCGATCGCTGAAGCTTTCTTT. This codes for CASSSAQGAIAEAFF.

This clone was seen a single time. V usage is TRBV2 and J usage is TRBJ1-1; no firm D call. V lost 4 bases, J lost 6 bases, and 15 bases lay in between. This CDR3 spans 14 amino acids. Per the germline V gene, CDR1 is SNHLY and CDR2 is FYNNEI. Here the CDR3 DNA reads TGTGCCAGCAGTGGGGAGATAAAGCGGGCTGAAGCTTTCTTT. Residues: CASSGEIKRAEAFF.

The CDR3 region is CASSSRWGVGEKLFF. The CDR3 DNA sequence: TGTGCCAGCAGCTCTCGGTGGGGAGTTGGTGAAAAACTGTTTTTT. This chain uses TRBV7-2 with TRBJ1-4; D is unclear. The length of the CDR3 is 15 residues. Germline lookup yields CDR1 SGHTA and CDR2 FQGNSA. Trimming removed 4 bases at V and 7 bases at J, with 16 bases between. The variable domain in full, completed from reference TRBV7-2 and TRBJ1-4, reads GAGVSQSPSNKVTEKGKDVELRCDPISGHTALYWYRQSLGQGLEFLIYFQGNSAPDKSGLPSDRFSAERTGGSVSTLTIQRTQQEDSAVYLCASSSRWGVGEKLFFGSGTQLSVL.

The chain joins TRBV12-3 or TRBV12-4 to TRBJ2-1, with 7 bases that match TRBD2. Trimming removed 5 bases from V and 7 bases from J; junction bases left unmatched: 5. The CDR3 is made up of 13 amino acids. For the CDR3, the DNA is TGTGCCAGCAGTCCGCCGGGGGGAAATGAGCAGTTCTTC. Encoded protein: CASSPPGGNEQFF.

V usage is TRBV19 and J usage is TRBJ2-6, with 8 bases identical to TRBD1. The length of the CDR3 is 15 residues. J was trimmed by 2 bases and V by 9 bases; bases with no gene match: 6. The germline CDR1 and CDR2 sequences are LNHDA and SQIVND (reference sequence). The DNA for the CDR3 is TGTGCCAGCACACAGGGGGGAACTGGGGCCAACGTCCTGACTTTC. Its protein product is CASTQGGTGANVLTF.

The chain recombines TRBV5-4 with TRBJ2-1, with D unclear. The germline V gene has CDR1 SGHNT and CDR2 YYREEE (reference sequence). The CDR3 totals 13 residues. Trimming took off 0 bases at V and 4 bases at J, with 5 bases between the two ends. The DNA for the CDR3 is TGTGCCAGCAGCTTGGCCCTTTACAATGAGCAGTTCTTC. Residues: CASSLALYNEQFF.

This clone was counted a single time. V usage is TRBV7-6 and J usage is TRBJ1-5; possibly TRBD1 for D (6 bases). Trimming stripped 1 base from V and 7 bases from J, with 14 bases between. The CDR3 extends over 15 amino acids. Germline V gene data show CDR1 as SGHVS and CDR2 as FNYEAQ. CDR3 sequence (DNA): TGTGCCAGCAGCTTAGGGGCAGGGGAAGGGCAGCCCCAGCATTTT. This gives the protein CASSLGAGEGQPQHF. Combining the CDR3 with reference TRBV7-6 and TRBJ1-5 gives the whole variable domain GAGVSQSPRYKVTKRGQDVALRCDPISGHVSLYWYRQALGQGPEFLTYFNYEAQQDKSGLPNDRFSAERPEGSISTLTIQRTEQRDSAMYRCASSLGAGEGQPQHFGDGTRLSIL.

The V call is TRBV10-3, the J call TRBJ1-1; no definite D call. CDR1 ENHRY and CDR2 SYGVKD come from the germline V gene. V was trimmed by 3 bases and J by 4 bases, leaving 12 bases between them. The CDR3 has 14 amino acids. The CDR3 DNA reads as TGTGCCATCAGTGATACTAGCCTGGGCACTGAAGCTTTCTTT. Protein sequence: CAISDTSLGTEAFF.

The genes are TRBV18 and TRBJ2-2; D is perhaps TRBD2 (6 bases). Trimming stripped 0 bases from V and 0 bases from J, with 11 bases between. This CDR3 comprises 17 residues. Germline V gene data show CDR1 as KGHSH and CDR2 as LQKENI. DNA of the CDR3: TGTGCCAGCTCACCACCTCGGGCGGGACCGAACACCGGGGAGCTGTTTTTT. This gives the protein CASSPPRAGPNTGELFF. The full variable domain, with the rest looked up from reference TRBV18 and TRBJ2-2, is NAGVMQNPRHLVRRRGQEARLRCSPMKGHSHVYWYRQLPEEGLKFMVYLQKENIIDESGMPKERFSAEFPKEGPSILRIQQVVRGDSAAYFCASSPPRAGPNTGELFFGEGSRLTVL.

This rearrangement joins TRBV5-6 to TRBJ2-3, with a possible D match to TRBD1 (5 bases). The CDR3 sequence is 14 residues long. The ends were cut back, 2 bases at V and 2 bases at J, with 9 bases in the middle. Germline-derived CDR1 and CDR2 are SGHDT and YYEEEE. In DNA, the CDR3 is TGTGCCAGCAGCTTTCAGGACACCACAGATACGCAGTATTTT. This gives the protein CASSFQDTTDTQYF.

The chain has TRBV2 and TRBJ1-2; 7 bases map to TRBD1. This CDR3 contains 13 residues. Germline V gene lookup returns CDR1 SNHLY and CDR2 FYNNEI. The V and J ends lost 8 bases and 5 bases, in that order; junction bases with no gene match: 8. CDR3 sequence (DNA): TGTGCCAGCCGAGGACAGGTGCATTATGGCTACACCTTC. Its translation: CASRGQVHYGYTF.

The chain uses TRBV19 and TRBJ2-2; 7 positions agree with TRBD2. V shed 3 bases and J 2 bases; nucleotides not matched to a gene: 12. The CDR3 covers 18 residues. CDR1 LNHDA and CDR2 SQIVND come from the germline V gene (reference sequence). The CDR3 coding sequence is TGTGCCAGTAGTATCCTCTCCGGGGGACTACTAAACACCGGGGAGCTGTTTTTT. It yields the protein CASSILSGGLLNTGELFF.

The CDR3 region is CASSWKSGTGETEAFF. The CDR3 coding sequence is TGTGCCAGCAGCTGGAAATCGGGGACAGGGGAAACTGAAGCTTTCTTT. The J gene is TRBJ1-1, the V gene TRBV5-6; 10 bases line up with TRBD1. V was clipped by 3 bases and J by 5 bases; unmatched bases: 10. CDR3 length: 16 residues. The germline CDR1 and CDR2 sequences are SGHDT and YYEEEE.

V and J are TRBV3-1 (or the pseudogene TRBV3-2) and TRBJ2-3; D not certain. CDR1 LGHDT and CDR2 YNNKEL come from the germline V gene (reference sequence). This CDR3 spans 15 amino acids. Trimming left V 4 bases short and J 1 base short, with 12 bases between. CDR3 residues: CASSPPPAGTDTQYF. As DNA, the CDR3 is TGTGCCAGCAGCCCACCGCCCGCGGGCACAGATACGCAGTATTTT.

The V gene is TRBV12-3 or TRBV12-4, the J gene TRBJ1-5; the D is unclear. CDR3 length: 13 amino acids. Trimming removed 6 bases from V and 0 bases from J, with 6 bases in between. The CDR3 DNA reads as TGTGCCAGCAGACTTACTAGCAATCAGCCCCAGCATTTT. Its protein is CASRLTSNQPQHF.

As DNA, the CDR3 is TGCGCCAGCAGCCAAGAGAGGGATTGGACTGAAGCTTTCTTT. This translates into CASSQERDWTEAFF. The chain carries TRBV4-1 and TRBJ1-1; D remains unclear. With 0 bases removed from V and 5 bases from J, the gap between germline ends came to 10 bases. This CDR3 contains 14 residues. Germline V gene sequence: CDR1 MGHRA, CDR2 YSYEKL.

This clone was found a few times. The rearrangement links TRBV5-1 to TRBJ1-6, with 7 bases lining up with TRBD1. CDR1 and CDR2 (germline): SGHRS, YFSETQ. The CDR3 spans 15 residues. J gave up 7 bases and V 5 bases, and 9 bases lay outside the gene matches. The DNA of the CDR3 is TGCGCCAGCAGGCCCACAGGGGAGACCAATTCACCCCTCCACTTT. Translated: CASRPTGETNSPLHF.

This clone was seen more than once but under ten times. The chain recombines TRBV5-1 with TRBJ2-1; no reliable D call. Germline assignment: CDR1 SGHRS and CDR2 YFSETQ. This CDR3 is built from 14 residues. The V end lost 7 bases, the J end lost 9 bases, and 20 bases lay between the germline ends. CDR3 region: CASHVNEIRSEQFF. The CDR3 coding sequence is TGCGCCAGCCATGTGAACGAAATTCGCAGTGAGCAGTTCTTC.

This clone has more than one count but fewer than ten. The chain is built from TRBV4-1 and TRBJ2-7, with 10 bases fitting TRBD2. The CDR3 is 16 amino acids. The germline CDR1 and CDR2 sequences are MGHRA and YSYEKL. Trimming at V came to 1 base and at J to 0 bases, leaving 3 bases not matched to a gene. This CDR3 is CASSQASGSPSYEQYF. Here the CDR3 DNA reads TGCGCCAGCAGCCAAGCTAGCGGGAGTCCCTCCTACGAGCAGTACTTC.

V usage is TRBV5-1 and J usage is TRBJ1-6, with D maybe TRBD1 (6 bases). V was pared by 6 bases and J by 7 bases, with 20 bases between. CDR3 length: 16 residues. The germline gives CDR1 SGHRS, CDR2 YFSETQ. The CDR3 DNA follows: TGCGCCAGCACCGACAGGACTGGCGTGGGGAATTCACCCCTCCACTTT. This codes for CASTDRTGVGNSPLHF.

The rearrangement uses TRBV9 and TRBJ1-6; D possibly corresponds to TRBD1 (6 bases). From germline, CDR1 is SGDLS and CDR2 YYNGEE. The CDR3 is made up of 17 amino acids. Deletions cut 5 bases from V and 5 bases from J, with 20 bases between. Here the CDR3 reads CASRGSLPDRNNSPLHF. The CDR3 nucleotides are TGTGCCAGCAGGGGAAGTTTGCCGGACAGAAATAATTCACCCCTCCACTTT. Together with reference TRBV9 and TRBJ1-6, the CDR3 gives the full variable domain: DSGVTQTPKHLITATGQRVTLRCSPRSGDLSVYWYQQSLDQGLQFLIQYYNGEERAKGNILERFSAQQFPDLHSELNLSSLELGDSALYFCASRGSLPDRNNSPLHFGNGTRLTVT.

This clone was found once. V is TRBV3-1 (or the pseudogene TRBV3-2) and J is TRBJ1-3; D is possibly TRBD1 (5 bases). This CDR3 is 16 amino acids long. Trimming removed 4 bases at V and 8 bases at J, with 21 bases between. CDR1 and CDR2 from the germline V gene are LGHDT and YNNKEL (reference sequence). In DNA, the CDR3 is TGTGCCAGCAGCCCCGTTATTCCAGGGTCGGGGGACACCATATATTTT. Encoded protein: CASSPVIPGSGDTIYF.

This sequence joins TRBV6-1 and TRBJ2-3; 13 bases line up with TRBD2. Germline CDR1 MNHNS, CDR2 SASEGT. CDR3 length: 16 residues. V lost 1 base and J lost 4; bases outside the gene matches: 2. Here the CDR3 reads CASSEELAGGPDTQYF. CDR3 nucleotides: TGTGCCAGCAGTGAAGAACTAGCGGGAGGGCCAGATACGCAGTATTTT.

V and J are TRBV24-1 and TRBJ1-2, with a possible D match to TRBD1 (6 bases). V was cut by 3 bases and J by 3 bases, with 10 bases left in between. Germline V gives CDR1 KGHDR, CDR2 SFDVKD. The CDR3 extends over 14 amino acids. CDR3 residues: CATSDGQYDYGYTF. In DNA form, the CDR3 reads TGTGCCACCAGTGATGGACAGTACGACTATGGCTACACCTTC.